This TCR beta chain stems from a study of cytomegalovirus exposure and HLA in healthy donors. Clones were sequenced by immunoSEQ multiplex PCR, and TCRdb holds only the in-frame ones, with some missing. The table shows over 200,000 clones, with 85% to 90% occurring only once. The study's findings and limits: Cytomegalovirus association was listed for 150 to 200 TCR beta chains. Rare TCR sequences dominated, though some public TCRs recurred in many donors. In vitro testing confirmed a few CMV-associated chains as specific for CMV antigens.

In germline, CDR1 is SEHNR, CDR2 FQNEAQ (reference sequence). V lost 5 bases to trimming and J lost 7 bases; unmatched junction nucleotides: 9. CDR3 length: 16 residues. On this clone itself: The antigen is unknown.

This clonotype originated in a woman younger than 30 in good health and CMV-seronegative. Sequencing was performed on PBMCs. V gene TRBV7-9 combines with J gene TRBJ2-2, with TRBD1 matching 11 bases. CDR3 in DNA: TGTGCCAGCAGCGAGCGGACAGGGGGCGCGTACGGGGAGCTGTTTTTT. This codes for CASSERTGGAYGELFF.